This T cell receptor (beta chain) originates from a study of cytomegalovirus exposure and HLA in healthy donors. The study ran its PCR with 60 Vbeta and 13 Jbeta primers. Data came from immunoSEQ multiplex PCR; TCRdb stores just in-frame clones and leaves some out. Of about 120,000 clones listed, about 75% are singletons. Material for sequencing was PBMCs. This clonotype originated in a woman in her forties in good health and CMV-seropositive.

The chain's CDR3 is CASSQDQAGRGGMVGELFF. The CDR3, as DNA: TGTGCCAGCAGCCAAGATCAAGCAGGACGTGGCGGGATGGTCGGGGAGCTGTTTTTT. The chain carries TRBV4-2 and TRBJ2-2; a weak D match, TRBD2 (6 bases). Per the germline V gene, CDR1 is LGHNA and CDR2 is YNFKEQ. Trimming shortened V by 0 bases and J by 7 bases, and 24 bases separated the two germline ends. CDR3 length equals 19 residues.